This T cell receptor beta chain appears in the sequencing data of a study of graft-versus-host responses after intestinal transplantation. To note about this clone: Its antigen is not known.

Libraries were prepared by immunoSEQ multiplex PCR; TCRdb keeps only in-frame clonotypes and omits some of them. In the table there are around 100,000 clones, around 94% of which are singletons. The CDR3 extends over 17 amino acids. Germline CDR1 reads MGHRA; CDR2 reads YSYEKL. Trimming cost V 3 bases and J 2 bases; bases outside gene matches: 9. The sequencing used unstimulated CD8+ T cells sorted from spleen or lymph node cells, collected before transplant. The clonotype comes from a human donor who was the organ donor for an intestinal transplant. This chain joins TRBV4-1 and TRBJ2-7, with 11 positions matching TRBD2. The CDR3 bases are TGCGCCAGCAGCCAGGGTCCTCGACTAGCGGGGCCCTACGAGCAGTACTTC. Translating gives CASSQGPRLAGPYEQYF.